This T cell receptor beta chain is from a study of early T cells in non-severe SARS-CoV-2 infection. This CDR3 has 13 amino acids. In germline, CDR1 is LGHNT, CDR2 FRNRAP. Unique molecular identifiers were attached to individual cDNA molecules. TCRdb reprocessed the 5' RACE reads with MiXCR, giving one entry per CDR3 protein. Of tens of thousands of distinct CDR3 sequences listed, roughly 12% are singletons. This clonotype was detected a few times. What it binds is not known. General observations from the study: The study's VDJdb matching favored anti-spike CD8 responses and missed private and CD4 specificities.

The source is an adult who was a healthcare worker with PCR-confirmed SARS-CoV-2 infection or an uninfected control (not recorded which). The chain has TRBV12-5 and TRBJ2-4, with a weak D call TRBD2 (6 bases). The sequenced material came from whole blood. CDR3 protein: CAEPGGSKNIQYF. CDR3 coding DNA: TGTGCAGAGCCCGGGGGTTCCAAAAACATTCAGTACTTC.